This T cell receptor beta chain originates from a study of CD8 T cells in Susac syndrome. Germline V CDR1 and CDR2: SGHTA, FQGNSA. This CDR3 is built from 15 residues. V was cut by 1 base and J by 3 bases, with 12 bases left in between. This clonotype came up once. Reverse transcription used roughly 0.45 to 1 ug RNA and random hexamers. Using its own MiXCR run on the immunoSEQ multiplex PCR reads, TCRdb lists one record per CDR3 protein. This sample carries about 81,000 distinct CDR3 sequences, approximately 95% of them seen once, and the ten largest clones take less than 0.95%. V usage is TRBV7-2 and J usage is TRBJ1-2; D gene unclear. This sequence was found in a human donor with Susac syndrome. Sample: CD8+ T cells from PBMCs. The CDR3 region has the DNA TGTGCCAGCAGCTTAGTTTCCGCAGACCACTATGGCTACACCTTC. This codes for CASSLVSADHYGYTF. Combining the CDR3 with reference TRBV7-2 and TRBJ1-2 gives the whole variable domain GAGVSQSPSNKVTEKGKDVELRCDPISGHTALYWYRQSLGQGLEFLIYFQGNSAPDKSGLPSDRFSAERTGGSVSTLTIQRTQQEDSAVYLCASSLVSADHYGYTFGSGTRLTVV.